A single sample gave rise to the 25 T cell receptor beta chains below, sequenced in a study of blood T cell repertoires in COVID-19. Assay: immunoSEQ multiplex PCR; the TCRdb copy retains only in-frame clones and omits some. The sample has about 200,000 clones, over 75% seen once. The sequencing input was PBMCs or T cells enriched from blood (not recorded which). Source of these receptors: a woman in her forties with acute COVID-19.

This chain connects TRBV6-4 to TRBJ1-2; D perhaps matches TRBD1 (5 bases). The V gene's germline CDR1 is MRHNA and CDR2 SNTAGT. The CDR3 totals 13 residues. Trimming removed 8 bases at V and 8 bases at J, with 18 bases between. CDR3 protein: CASREGISGGYTF. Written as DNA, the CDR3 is TGTGCCAGCCGGGAGGGGATTTCAGGCGGCTACACCTTC.

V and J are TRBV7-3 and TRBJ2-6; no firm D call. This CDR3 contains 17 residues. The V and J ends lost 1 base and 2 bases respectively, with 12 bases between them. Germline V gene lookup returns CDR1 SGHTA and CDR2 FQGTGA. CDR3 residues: CASSLNARSTGANVLTF. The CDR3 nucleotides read TGTGCCAGCAGCTTAAACGCCCGGAGCACTGGGGCCAACGTCCTGACTTTC.

CDR3 amino acids: CASSLQRGLQETQYF. The CDR3, as DNA: TGTGCCAGCAGTTTACAGCGGGGGCTACAAGAGACCCAGTACTTC. The genes are TRBV28 and TRBJ2-5; 8 bases are shared with TRBD2. CDR1 and CDR2 from the germline V gene are MDHEN and SYDVKM. Germline trimming cut 2 bases from V and 2 bases from J; bases unmatched to any gene: 4. This CDR3 spans 15 amino acids.

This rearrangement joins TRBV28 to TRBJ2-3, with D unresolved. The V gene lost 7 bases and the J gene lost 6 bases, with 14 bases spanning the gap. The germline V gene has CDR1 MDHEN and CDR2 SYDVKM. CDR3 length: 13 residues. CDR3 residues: CASTQDWFDTQYF. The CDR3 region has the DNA TGTGCCAGCACCCAGGATTGGTTTGATACGCAGTATTTT.

The CDR3 spells CASSLDRGGETQYF. CDR3 in DNA: TGTGCCAGCAGTTTGGACAGGGGAGGAGAGACCCAGTACTTC. J is TRBJ2-5 and V is TRBV2; 9 bases fit TRBD1. CDR1 is SNHLY, CDR2 FYNNEI, per germline. This CDR3 has 14 amino acids. The V and J ends lost 5 bases and 4 bases, in that order; junction bases with no gene match: 5. The variable domain in full, completed from reference TRBV2 and TRBJ2-5, reads EPEVTQTPSHQVTQMGQEVILRCVPISNHLYFYWYRQILGQKVEFLVSFYNNEISEKSEIFDDQFSVERPDGSNFTLKIRSTKLEDSAMYFCASSLDRGGETQYFGPGTRLLVL.

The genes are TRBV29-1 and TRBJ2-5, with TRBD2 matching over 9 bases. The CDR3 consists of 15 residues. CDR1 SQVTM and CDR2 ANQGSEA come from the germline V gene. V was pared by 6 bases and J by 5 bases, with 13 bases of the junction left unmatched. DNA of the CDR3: TGCAGCGTCAAGGTTGGCGGGGGGGCTGGGGAGACCCAGTACTTC. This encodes CSVKVGGGAGETQYF.

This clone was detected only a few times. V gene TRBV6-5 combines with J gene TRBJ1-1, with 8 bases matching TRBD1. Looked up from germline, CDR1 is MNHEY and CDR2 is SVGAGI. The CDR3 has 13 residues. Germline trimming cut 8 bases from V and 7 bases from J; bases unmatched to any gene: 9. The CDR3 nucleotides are TGTGCCAGCTTGGGCAGGGGGCTGGGTGAAGCTTTCTTT. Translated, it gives CASLGRGLGEAFF.

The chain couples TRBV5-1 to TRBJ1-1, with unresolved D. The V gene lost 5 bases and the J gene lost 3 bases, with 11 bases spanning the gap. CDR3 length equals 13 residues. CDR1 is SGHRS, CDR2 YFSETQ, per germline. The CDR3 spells CASSPRWDTEAFF. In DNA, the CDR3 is TGCGCCAGCAGTCCGCGGTGGGACACTGAAGCTTTCTTT.

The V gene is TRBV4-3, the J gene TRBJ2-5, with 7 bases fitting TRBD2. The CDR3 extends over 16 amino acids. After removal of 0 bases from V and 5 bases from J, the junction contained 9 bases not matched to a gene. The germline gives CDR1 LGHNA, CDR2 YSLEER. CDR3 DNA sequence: TGCGCCAGCAGCCAAGAGTGGTCGCGGGGAGGGGAGACCCAGTACTTC. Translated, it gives CASSQEWSRGGETQYF.

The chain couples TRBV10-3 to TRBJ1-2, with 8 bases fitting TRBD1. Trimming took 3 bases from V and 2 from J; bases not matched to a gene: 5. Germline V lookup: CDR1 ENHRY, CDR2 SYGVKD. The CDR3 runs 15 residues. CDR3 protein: CAISDTGQVNYGYTF. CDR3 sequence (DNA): TGTGCCATCAGTGATACGGGACAGGTCAACTATGGCTACACCTTC.

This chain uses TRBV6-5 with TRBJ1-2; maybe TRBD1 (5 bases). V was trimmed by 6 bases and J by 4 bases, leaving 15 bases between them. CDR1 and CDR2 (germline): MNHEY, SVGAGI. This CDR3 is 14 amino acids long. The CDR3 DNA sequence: TGTGCCAGCAGCTTACTACCCCAGGGCTATGGCTACACCTTC. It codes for CASSLLPQGYGYTF.

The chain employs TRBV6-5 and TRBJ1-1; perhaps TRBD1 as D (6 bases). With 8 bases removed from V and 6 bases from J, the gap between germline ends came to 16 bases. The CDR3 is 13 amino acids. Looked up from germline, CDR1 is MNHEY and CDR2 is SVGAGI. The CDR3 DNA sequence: TGTGCCAGCTACAGGGTGATCGGCGCTGAAGCTTTCTTT. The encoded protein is CASYRVIGAEAFF.

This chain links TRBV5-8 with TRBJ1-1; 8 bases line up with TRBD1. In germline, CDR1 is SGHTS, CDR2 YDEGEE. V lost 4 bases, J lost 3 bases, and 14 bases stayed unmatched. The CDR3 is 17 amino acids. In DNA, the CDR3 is TGTGCCAGCAGCCTTTCGAGGACAGGGACCTGGGACACTGAAGCTTTCTTT. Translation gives CASSLSRTGTWDTEAFF.

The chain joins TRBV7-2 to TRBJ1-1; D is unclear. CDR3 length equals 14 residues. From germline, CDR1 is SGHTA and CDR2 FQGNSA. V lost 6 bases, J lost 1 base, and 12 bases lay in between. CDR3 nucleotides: TGTGCCAGCAGTACGTCCGCGTCGAACACTGAAGCTTTCTTT. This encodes CASSTSASNTEAFF.

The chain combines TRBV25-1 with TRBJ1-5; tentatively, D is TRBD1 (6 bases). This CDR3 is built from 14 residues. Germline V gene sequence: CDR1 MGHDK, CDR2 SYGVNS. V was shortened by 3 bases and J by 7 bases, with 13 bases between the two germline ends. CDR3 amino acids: CASSDSRGIQPQHF. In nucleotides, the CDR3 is TGTGCCAGCAGTGATTCTAGGGGGATCCAGCCCCAGCATTTT.

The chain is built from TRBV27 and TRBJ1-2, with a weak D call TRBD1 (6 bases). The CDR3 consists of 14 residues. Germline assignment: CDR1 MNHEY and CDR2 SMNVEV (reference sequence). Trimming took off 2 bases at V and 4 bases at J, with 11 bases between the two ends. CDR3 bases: TGTGCCAGCAGTTTAGTGTCAGGGGCCTATGGCTACACCTTC. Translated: CASSLVSGAYGYTF.

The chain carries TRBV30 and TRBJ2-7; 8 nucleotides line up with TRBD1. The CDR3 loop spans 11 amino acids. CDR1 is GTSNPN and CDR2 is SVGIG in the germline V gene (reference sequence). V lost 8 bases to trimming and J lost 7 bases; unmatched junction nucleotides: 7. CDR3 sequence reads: CAGYRGSEQYF. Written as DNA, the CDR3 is TGTGCCGGATACAGGGGGTCTGAGCAGTACTTC. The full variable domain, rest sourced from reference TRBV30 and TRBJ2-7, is SQTIHQWPATLVQPVGSPLSLECTVEGTSNPNLYWYRQAAGRGLQLLFYSVGIGQISSEVPQNLSASRPQDRQFILSSKKLLLSDSGFYLCAGYRGSEQYFGPGTRLTVT.

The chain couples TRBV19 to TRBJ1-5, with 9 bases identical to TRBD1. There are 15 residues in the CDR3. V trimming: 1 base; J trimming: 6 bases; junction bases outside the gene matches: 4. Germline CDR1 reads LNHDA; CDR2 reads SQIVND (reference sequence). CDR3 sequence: CASSIATGGGQPQHF. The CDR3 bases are TGTGCCAGTAGTATAGCCACAGGGGGCGGTCAGCCCCAGCATTTT.

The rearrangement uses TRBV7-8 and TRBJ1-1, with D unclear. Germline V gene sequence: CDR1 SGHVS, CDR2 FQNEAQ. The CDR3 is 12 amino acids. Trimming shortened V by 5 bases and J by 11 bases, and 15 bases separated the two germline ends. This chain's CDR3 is CASSTLQYMAFF. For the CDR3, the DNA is TGTGCCAGCAGCACTTTACAGTATATGGCTTTCTTT.

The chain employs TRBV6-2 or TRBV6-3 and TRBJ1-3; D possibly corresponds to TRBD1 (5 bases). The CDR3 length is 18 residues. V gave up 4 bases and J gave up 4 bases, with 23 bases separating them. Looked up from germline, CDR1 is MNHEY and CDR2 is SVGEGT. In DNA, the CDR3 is TGTGCCAGCAGTTCCATCCGGGGACCCGCGGGGGACGGAAACACCATATATTTT. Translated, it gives CASSSIRGPAGDGNTIYF.

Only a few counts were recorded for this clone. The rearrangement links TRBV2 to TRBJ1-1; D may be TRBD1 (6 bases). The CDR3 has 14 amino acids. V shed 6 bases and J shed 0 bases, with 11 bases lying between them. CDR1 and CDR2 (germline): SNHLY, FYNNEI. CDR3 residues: CASSGQTLNTEAFF. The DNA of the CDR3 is TGTGCCAGCAGCGGACAGACTTTGAACACTGAAGCTTTCTTT.

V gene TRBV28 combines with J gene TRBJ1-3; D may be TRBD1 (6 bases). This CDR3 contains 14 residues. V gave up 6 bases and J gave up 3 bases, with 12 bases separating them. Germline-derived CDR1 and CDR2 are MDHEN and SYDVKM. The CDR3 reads CASSEGGNGNTIYF. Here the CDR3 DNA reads TGTGCCAGCAGCGAAGGGGGAAATGGAAACACCATATATTTT.

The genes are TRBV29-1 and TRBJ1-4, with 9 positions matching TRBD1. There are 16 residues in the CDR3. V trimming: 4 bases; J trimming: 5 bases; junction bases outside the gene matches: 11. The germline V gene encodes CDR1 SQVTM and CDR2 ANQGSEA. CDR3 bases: TGCAGCGTTGCCCGGGACAGGGTGACTGGCAATGAAAAACTGTTTTTT. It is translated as CSVARDRVTGNEKLFF.

The CDR3 region is CSVELTGFGELFF. CDR3 DNA sequence: TGCAGCGTTGAACTCACAGGGTTCGGGGAGCTGTTTTTT. The chain links TRBV29-1 to TRBJ2-2; D perhaps matches TRBD1 (6 bases). Germline CDR1 and CDR2: SQVTM and ANQGSEA. The CDR3 has 13 amino acids. The V gene lost 2 bases and the J gene lost 7 bases, with 11 bases spanning the gap.

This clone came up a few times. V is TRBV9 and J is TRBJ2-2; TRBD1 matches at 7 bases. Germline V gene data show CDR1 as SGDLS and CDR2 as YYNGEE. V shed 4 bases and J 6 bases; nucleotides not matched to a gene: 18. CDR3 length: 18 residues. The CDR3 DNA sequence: TGTGCCAGCAGCTCCGGGGTGACCACGACAGGGCGGTCCGGGGAGCTGTTTTTT. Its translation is CASSSGVTTTGRSGELFF.